A single sample gave rise to the 17 T cell receptor beta chains below, sequenced in a study of T cells in Graves' hyperthyroidism and ophthalmopathy. Amplification of TCR beta CDR3 regions used RNA as the template. Researchers ran a first-round RT-PCR on the TCR CDR3 using the HTBI primer set. TCRdb recomputed calls from the multiplex PCR reads with MiXCR, one row per CDR3 protein. The sample yields around 350,000 distinct CDR3 sequences, roughly 25% seen once. The sample taken for sequencing was blood. These receptors were collected from a man over 45 with Graves' hyperthyroidism.

The J gene is TRBJ2-5, the V gene TRBV9, with 7 bases lining up with TRBD2. Per germline, CDR1 SGDLS and CDR2 YYNGEE. V shed 3 bases and J 5 bases; nucleotides not matched to a gene: 7. CDR3 length: 14 residues. CDR3 in amino acids: CASSGTVGGETQYF. The CDR3 DNA sequence: TGTGCCAGCAGCGGCACAGTGGGGGGGGAGACCCAGTACTTC.

This clonotype was observed a handful of times. V gene TRBV29-1 combines with J gene TRBJ2-1; either TRBD1 or TRBD2 may supply D (5 bases each). The V end lost 0 bases, the J end lost 2 bases, and 14 bases lay between the germline ends. CDR1 SQVTM and CDR2 ANQGSEA come from the germline V gene. The CDR3 has 16 amino acids. CDR3 residues: CSVEDLGLRAYNEQFF. Written as DNA, the CDR3 is TGCAGCGTTGAAGATCTAGGACTCAGGGCCTACAATGAGCAGTTCTTC.

This clonotype has only a few counts. The chain employs TRBV6-1 and TRBJ1-1; D gene ambiguous. The germline CDR1 and CDR2 sequences are MNHNS and SASEGT. The CDR3 runs to 15 residues. The CDR3 sequence is CTLNDMGKGDAEAFF. CDR3 sequence (DNA): TGTACCCTAAACGACATGGGAAAGGGCGACGCTGAAGCTTTCTTT.

This clonotype was counted at least ten times. V and J are TRBV7-9 and TRBJ2-5; perhaps D is TRBD1 or TRBD2 (5 bases each). There are 13 residues in the CDR3. V dropped 5 bases and J dropped 3 bases, with 10 bases sitting between them. Germline values: CDR1 SEHNR, CDR2 FQNEAQ (reference sequence). This chain's CDR3 is CASSRGGKETQYF. The CDR3 DNA sequence: TGTGCCAGCAGCCGGGGCGGAAAAGAGACCCAGTACTTC.

The chain has TRBV12-3 or TRBV12-4 and TRBJ1-1, with unresolved D. V lost 5 bases, J lost 7 bases, and 11 bases lay in between. CDR3 length: 12 amino acids. The CDR3 is CASSLHGVEAFF. In nucleotides, the CDR3 is TGTGCCAGCAGTCTCCATGGAGTTGAAGCTTTCTTT.

This clonotype was seen only a few times. The chain couples TRBV27 to TRBJ2-7; 7 positions agree with TRBD2. CDR1 MNHEY and CDR2 SMNVEV come from the germline V gene (reference sequence). The trim removed 4 bases at V and 6 bases at J, leaving 9 bases unmatched. CDR3 length equals 14 residues. The CDR3 is CASSWGGVAGEQYF. CDR3 bases: TGTGCCAGCAGTTGGGGGGGGGTCGCAGGCGAGCAGTACTTC.

The rearrangement uses TRBV5-5 and TRBJ1-2; 8 bases map to TRBD1. Unmatched junction bases numbered 4, after V lost 7 bases and J lost 2 bases. The germline CDR1 and CDR2 sequences are SGHKS and YYEKEE (reference sequence). This CDR3 contains 13 residues. The CDR3 DNA reads TGTGCCAGCCGTCGGGACAGGAACTATGGCTACACCTTC. It encodes CASRRDRNYGYTF.

The chain recombines TRBV7-9 with TRBJ1-1; D remains ambiguous. The CDR3 consists of 14 residues. The germline V gene has CDR1 SEHNR and CDR2 FQNEAQ (reference sequence). Deletions cut 5 bases from V and 1 base from J, with 11 bases between. CDR3 bases: TGTGCCAGCAGCACGAAGTCGGGGAACACTGAAGCTTTCTTT. This sequence encodes CASSTKSGNTEAFF.

The chain joins TRBV7-6 to TRBJ2-1; 13 positions agree with TRBD2. CDR3 length: 18 amino acids. V shed 7 bases, J shed 4 bases, and the junction held 13 bases outside the gene matches. The germline gives CDR1 SGHVS, CDR2 FNYEAQ. The chain's CDR3 is CASTKLPGTSGKYNEQFF. CDR3 nucleotides: TGTGCCAGCACCAAGCTTCCCGGGACTAGCGGGAAATACAATGAGCAGTTCTTC. The full variable domain, with the rest looked up from reference TRBV7-6 and TRBJ2-1, is GAGVSQSPRYKVTKRGQDVALRCDPISGHVSLYWYRQALGQGPEFLTYFNYEAQQDKSGLPNDRFSAERPEGSISTLTIQRTEQRDSAMYRCASTKLPGTSGKYNEQFFGPGTRLTVL.

The chain links TRBV19 to TRBJ2-3, with D possibly called TRBD1 or TRBD2 (5 bases each). Germline CDR1 LNHDA, CDR2 SQIVND (reference sequence). This CDR3 has 15 amino acids. V was trimmed by 5 bases and J by 3 bases, leaving 15 bases between them. The CDR3 region has the DNA TGTGCCAGTAGTCTGGGACGGAGCCGTACAGATACGCAGTATTTT. It encodes CASSLGRSRTDTQYF.

J is TRBJ1-3 and V is TRBV5-1, with 8 bases lining up with TRBD1. This CDR3 region has 17 residues. Germline CDR1 SGHRS, CDR2 YFSETQ. V lost 4 bases, J lost 4 bases, and 13 bases stayed unmatched. The DNA of the CDR3 is TGCGCCAGCAGCCCACGGGTTGCAGGGGGCGTCGGAAACACCATATATTTT. Protein: CASSPRVAGGVGNTIYF.

V is TRBV2 and J is TRBJ2-2, with D maybe TRBD2 (5 bases). CDR1 and CDR2 from the germline V gene are SNHLY and FYNNEI. V gave up 2 bases and J gave up 5 bases, with 12 bases separating them. The CDR3 is made up of 15 amino acids. The chain's CDR3 is CASSELRVGTGELFF. In DNA, the CDR3 is TGTGCCAGCAGTGAATTGAGGGTGGGGACCGGGGAGCTGTTTTTT.

This chain uses TRBV7-9 with TRBJ2-7; D remains ambiguous. This CDR3 comprises 17 residues. V was pared by 4 bases and J by 0 bases, with 19 bases between. The V gene's germline CDR1 is SEHNR and CDR2 FQNEAQ (reference sequence). Written as DNA, the CDR3 is TGTGCCAGCAGCTCCTACATATCATCGACACTCTCCTACGAGCAGTACTTC. It translates to CASSSYISSTLSYEQYF.

This clonotype was seen a handful of times. One end of the junction fails to match germline, which may point to a read error. CDR3 amino acids: CASSLSGTSGRPTETQYF. DNA of the CDR3: TGCGCCAGCAGCTTGTCCGGGACTAGCGGGAGGCCTACAGAAACGCAGTATTTT. The rearrangement joins TRBV5-1 to TRBJ2-3; 15 nucleotides align to TRBD2. Per the germline V gene, CDR1 is SGHRS and CDR2 is YFSETQ. This CDR3 has 18 amino acids. The full variable domain, its missing parts supplied by reference TRBV5-1 and TRBJ2-3, is KAGVTQTPRYLIKTRGQQVTLSCSPISGHRSVSWYQQTPGQGLQFLFEYFSETQRNKGNFPGRFSGRQFSNSRSEMNVSTLELGDSALYLCASSLSGTSGRPTETQYFGPGTRLTVL.

The CDR3 spells CSVVSRLNIQYF. CDR3 in DNA: TGCAGCGTTGTATCCAGATTAAACATTCAGTACTTC. The chain has TRBV29-1 and TRBJ2-4; D is unclear. Trimming removed 4 bases from V and 6 bases from J, with 10 bases in between. The CDR3 runs 12 residues. Looked up from germline, CDR1 is SQVTM and CDR2 is ANQGSEA.

This chain links TRBV14 with TRBJ2-7; D might be TRBD2 (5 bases). The CDR3 has 14 residues. CDR1 and CDR2 from the germline V gene are SGHDN and FVKESK. V was shortened by 1 base and J by 4 bases, with 11 bases between the two germline ends. CDR3 sequence: CASSQGGPVYEQYF. As DNA, the CDR3 is TGTGCCAGCAGCCAAGGAGGGCCAGTTTACGAGCAGTACTTC.

This clonotype came up a few times. The chain carries TRBV20-1 and TRBJ1-6; tentatively, D is TRBD1 (6 bases). CDR1 is DFQATT and CDR2 is SNEGSKA in the germline V gene (reference sequence). The CDR3 loop spans 13 amino acids. With 6 bases removed from V and 9 bases from J, the gap between germline ends came to 15 bases. The CDR3 nucleotides are TGCAGTGCCTCTCGGACAGTTCGTTCACCCCTCCACTTT. This translates into CSASRTVRSPLHF.